This T cell receptor (beta chain) was sequenced in a study of neurological immune-mediated disorders. Study-level findings and limits: The phylogenetic placement of 18 of 34 multiple sclerosis patients' repertoires in one related-CDR3 cluster constitutes a possible signature.

This clonotype showed up many times. Its antigen is unidentified. A read error may produce the germline difference seen at one junction end. One entry per CDR3 protein results from TCRdb running MiXCR on the 5' RACE reads. The sample lists 24,000 or so distinct CDR3 sequences, more than 2% occurring once. Germline V lookup: CDR1 SGHAT, CDR2 FQNNGV. The CDR3 runs 14 residues. This chain uses TRBV11-2 with TRBJ1-3; weak D call: TRBD1 (5 bases). This sequence originates from a woman aged 50 to 60 with multiple sclerosis. Sample: PBMCs. The DNA for the CDR3 is TGTGCCAGCAGCTTGGGGGTATCTGGAAAAACCATATATTTT. Residues: CASSLGVSGKTIYF.